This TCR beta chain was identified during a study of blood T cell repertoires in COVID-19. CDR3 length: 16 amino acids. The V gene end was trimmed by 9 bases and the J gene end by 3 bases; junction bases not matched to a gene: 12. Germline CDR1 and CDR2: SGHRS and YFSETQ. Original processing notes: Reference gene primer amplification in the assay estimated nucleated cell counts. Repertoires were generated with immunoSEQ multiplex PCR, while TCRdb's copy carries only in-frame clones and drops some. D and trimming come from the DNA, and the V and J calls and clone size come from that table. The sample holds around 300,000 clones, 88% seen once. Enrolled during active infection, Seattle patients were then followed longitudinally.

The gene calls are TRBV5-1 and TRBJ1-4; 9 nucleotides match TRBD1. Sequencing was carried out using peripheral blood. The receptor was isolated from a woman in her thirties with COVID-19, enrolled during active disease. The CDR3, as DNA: TGCGCCACCAAACTGGGACAGGGTATTGCTAATGAAAAACTGTTTTTT. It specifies CATKLGQGIANEKLFF.